The T cell receptor (beta chain) described here comes from a study of cytomegalovirus exposure and HLA in healthy donors. Overall study: 81% of 398 genotyped donors fell in the Caucasian-associated ancestry cluster.

Nominally healthy donors provided the samples, though records likely missed some immune exposures. The V end lost 0 bases, the J end lost 6 bases, and 9 bases lay between the germline ends. This CDR3 has 13 residues. Germline V lookup: CDR1 MNHNY, CDR2 SVGAGI (reference sequence). PCR amplification relied on 60 Vbeta primers (plus 13 Jbeta primers). Here immunoSEQ multiplex PCR was the method, and the copy in TCRdb shows in-frame clones only, minus some. The table records about 120,000 clones, roughly 78% of them present only once. To note about this clone: Its matching antigen is unknown.

Study observations and caveats: An apparent linkage of common viral pathogens to several of the most significant clusters emerged in a later analysis. The authors listed 150 to 200 TCR beta chains as cytomegalovirus-associated.

Sequenced sample: PBMCs. This chain joins TRBV6-6 and TRBJ2-7; D gene uncertain. The clonotype was recovered from a man younger than 40 in good health and CMV-seronegative. DNA for the CDR3: TGTGCCAGCAGTTACTCAGCACCTCCCGAGCAGTACTTC. Translation gives CASSYSAPPEQYF.